These T cell receptor beta chains were read from a single sample in a study of shared clonotypes between healthy human individuals. The data were produced by immunoSEQ multiplex PCR, yet TCRdb's version contains in-frame clones alone and is incomplete. The data show approximately 1.9 million clones, roughly 95% seen once. The sequenced material came from naive CD8+ T cells from PBMCs. The source is a young man in good health. Some clones in this sample may be carry-over from other donors' samples. Each CDR3 is given with its conserved first and last residue. D genes are given only for firm matches. Clone size is shown for a subset of rows, as once, few, many or a class of expanded clone.

V gene,clone size,D gene,J gene,CDR3 protein,CDR3 DNA
TRBV4-3,.,TRBD2,TRBJ2-1,CASSQGTSPYTEQFF,TGCGCCAGCAGCCAAGGGACTAGTCCATACACTGAGCAGTTCTTC
TRBV27,.,.,TRBJ2-7,CASSPGGARYF,TGTGCCAGCAGTCCCGGGGGCGCGCGTTACTTC
TRBV28,.,TRBD1,TRBJ1-4,CASSFRQGGEKLFF,TGTGCCAGCAGTTTCCGACAGGGTGGTGAAAAGCTGTTTTTT
TRBV30,.,.,TRBJ1-5,CAWSGEGNQPQHF,TGTGCCTGGAGTGGGGAGGGCAATCAGCCCCAGCATTTT
TRBV7-2,once,TRBD2,TRBJ2-7,CASSPEGRGLAGVYEQYF,TGTGCCAGCAGCCCCGAAGGTCGGGGGTTAGCGGGAGTATACGAGCAGTACTTC
TRBV7-9,.,TRBD1,TRBJ2-2,CASSRPGTGARHTGELFF,TGTGCCAGCAGCCGTCCCGGGACAGGGGCCAGACACACCGGGGAGCTGTTTTTT
TRBV5-4,.,TRBD1,TRBJ1-1,CASSLVSGGITEAFF,TGTGCCAGCAGCTTGGTTTCAGGGGGAATCACTGAAGCTTTCTTT
TRBV19,.,.,TRBJ2-1,CASSIRQGFYEQFF,TGTGCCAGTAGTATCCGGCAGGGGTTCTATGAGCAGTTCTTC
TRBV27,once,.,TRBJ2-3,CASSPRFFLSTDTQYF,TGTGCCAGCAGTCCCCGATTCTTCCTTAGCACAGATACGCAGTATTTT
TRBV7-8,.,.,TRBJ2-7,CASSPRAMNSSYEQYF,TGTGCCAGCAGCCCCAGGGCTATGAACAGCTCCTACGAGCAGTACTTC
TRBV5-1,.,TRBD2,TRBJ2-7,CASSLANHREQTSDDYEQYF,TGCGCCAGCAGCTTGGCCAACCACAGAGAACAGACTAGCGATGATTACGAGCAGTACTTC
TRBV7-9,.,.,TRBJ2-2,CASSSSGDSTGELFF,TGTGCCAGCAGCTCGAGCGGAGATAGCACCGGGGAGCTGTTTTTT
TRBV28,.,.,TRBJ2-3,CASSLARASTDTQYF,TGTGCCAGCAGTCTCGCCCGAGCTAGCACAGATACGCAGTATTTT
TRBV19,.,TRBD1,TRBJ1-5,CASTPDRVGRQPQHF,TGTGCCAGTACTCCGGACAGGGTTGGTAGACAGCCCCAGCATTTT
TRBV7-9,.,.,TRBJ2-5,CASSFSSKETQYF,TGTGCCAGCAGCTTCAGCTCGAAAGAGACCCAGTACTTC
TRBV5-1,.,.,TRBJ2-2,CASSLVRSNTGELFF,TGCGCCAGCAGCTTGGTCAGATCTAACACCGGGGAGCTGTTTTTT
TRBV11-3,.,TRBD1,TRBJ2-7,CASSSGQGAHPYSSSYEQYF,TGTGCCAGCAGCTCCGGGCAGGGGGCCCATCCCTATTCTAGCTCCTACGAGCAGTACTTC
TRBV29-1,.,.,TRBJ1-1,CSVESGTEAFF,TGCAGCGTTGAATCTGGCACTGAAGCTTTCTTT